This T cell receptor beta chain was found in a study of cytomegalovirus exposure and HLA in healthy donors. Across the whole study: Sequencing of roughly 180 million T cells in an earlier analysis found 100 million to 140 million unique TCR beta sequences. In terms of ancestry, the Caucasian-associated cluster contained roughly 81% of the 398 genotyped donors.

CDR3 length equals 16 residues. Germline lookup yields CDR1 SGHRS and CDR2 YFSETQ. The ends lost 0 bases at V and 1 base at J; junction bases unmatched: 5. 60 Vbeta and 13 Jbeta primers were used in PCR. Produced via immunoSEQ multiplex PCR; TCRdb's table is partial and in-frame only. The sample has fewer than 200,000 clones, 80% to 90% seen once. Notes on the study in general: The study assumed roughly uniform donor sequencing depth for presence/absence analyses. Many donors shared some public TCRs, even though most TCR sequences were rare.

As to this clone: The antigen is undetermined.

Sequenced sample: PBMCs. This TCR was recovered from a woman aged 18 to 35 in good health and CMV-seronegative. The rearrangement links TRBV5-1 to TRBJ2-3; 7 bases are a match to TRBD2. Written as DNA, the CDR3 is TGCGCCAGCAGCTTGGGTACTAGCGTTCGCACAGATACGCAGTATTTT. Its translation is CASSLGTSVRTDTQYF.